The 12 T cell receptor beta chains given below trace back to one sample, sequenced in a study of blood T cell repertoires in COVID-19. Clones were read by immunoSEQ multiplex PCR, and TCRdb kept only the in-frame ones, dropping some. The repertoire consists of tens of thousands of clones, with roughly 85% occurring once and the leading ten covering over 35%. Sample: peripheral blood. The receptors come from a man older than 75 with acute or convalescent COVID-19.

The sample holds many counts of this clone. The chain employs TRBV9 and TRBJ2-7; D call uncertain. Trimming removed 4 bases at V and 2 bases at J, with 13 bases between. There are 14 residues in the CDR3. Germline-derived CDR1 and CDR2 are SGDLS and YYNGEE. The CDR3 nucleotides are TGTGCCAGCAGCTCTACCCCATCACCCTACGAGCAGTACTTC. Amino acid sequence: CASSSTPSPYEQYF.

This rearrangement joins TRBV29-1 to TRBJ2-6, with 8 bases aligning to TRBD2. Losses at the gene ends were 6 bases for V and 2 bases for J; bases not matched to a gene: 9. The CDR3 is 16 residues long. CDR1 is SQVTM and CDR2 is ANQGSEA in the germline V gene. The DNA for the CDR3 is TGCAGCGTCGGGACTAGTCAAACCGCTGGGGCCAACGTCCTGACTTTC. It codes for CSVGTSQTAGANVLTF.

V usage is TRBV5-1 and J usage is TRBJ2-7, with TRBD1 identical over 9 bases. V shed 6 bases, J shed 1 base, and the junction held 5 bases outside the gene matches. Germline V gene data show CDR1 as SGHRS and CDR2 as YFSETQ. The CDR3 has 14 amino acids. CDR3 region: CASTRTGESYEQYF. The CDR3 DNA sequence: TGCGCCAGCACAAGGACAGGGGAGTCCTACGAGCAGTACTTC.

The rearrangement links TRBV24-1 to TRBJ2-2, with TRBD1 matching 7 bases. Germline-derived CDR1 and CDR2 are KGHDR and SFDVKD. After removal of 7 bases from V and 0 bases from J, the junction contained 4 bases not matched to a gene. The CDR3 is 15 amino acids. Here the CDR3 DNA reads TGTGCCACCAGAGGACAGGCGACGAACACCGGGGAGCTGTTTTTT. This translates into CATRGQATNTGELFF.

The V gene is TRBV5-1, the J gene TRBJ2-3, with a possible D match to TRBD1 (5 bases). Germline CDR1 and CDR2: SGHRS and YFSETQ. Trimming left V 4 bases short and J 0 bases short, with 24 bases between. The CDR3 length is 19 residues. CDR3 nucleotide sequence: TGCGCCAGCAGCCCCGAAAAAATAGGGGTATCTTTGAGCACAGATACGCAGTATTTT. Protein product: CASSPEKIGVSLSTDTQYF.

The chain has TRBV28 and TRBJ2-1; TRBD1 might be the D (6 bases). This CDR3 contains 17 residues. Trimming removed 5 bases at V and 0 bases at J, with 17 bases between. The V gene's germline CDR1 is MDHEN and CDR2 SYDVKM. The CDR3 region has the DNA TGTGCCAGCAGTCCGCTACAGGGTAGACGCTCCTACAATGAGCAGTTCTTC. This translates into CASSPLQGRRSYNEQFF.

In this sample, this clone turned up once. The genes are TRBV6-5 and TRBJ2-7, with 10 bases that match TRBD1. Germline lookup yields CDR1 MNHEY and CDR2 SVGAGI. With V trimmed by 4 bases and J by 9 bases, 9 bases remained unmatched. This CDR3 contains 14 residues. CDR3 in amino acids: CASSSPDRGAVQYF. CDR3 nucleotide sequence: TGTGCCAGCAGTTCCCCGGACAGGGGGGCGGTGCAGTACTTC.

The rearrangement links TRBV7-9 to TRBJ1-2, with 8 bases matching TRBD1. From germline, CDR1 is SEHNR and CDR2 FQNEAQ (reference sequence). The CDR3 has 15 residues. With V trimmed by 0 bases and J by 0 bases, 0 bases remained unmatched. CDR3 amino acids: CASSLADRANYGYTF. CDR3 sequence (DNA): TGTGCCAGCAGCTTAGCGGACAGGGCTAACTATGGCTACACCTTC.

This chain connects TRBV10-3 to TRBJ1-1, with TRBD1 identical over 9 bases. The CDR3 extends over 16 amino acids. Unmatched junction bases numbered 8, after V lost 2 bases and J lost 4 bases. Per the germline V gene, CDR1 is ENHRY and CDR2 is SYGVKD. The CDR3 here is CAISEPFGTGPTEAFF. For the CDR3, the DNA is TGTGCCATCAGTGAGCCCTTTGGGACAGGGCCCACTGAAGCTTTCTTT.

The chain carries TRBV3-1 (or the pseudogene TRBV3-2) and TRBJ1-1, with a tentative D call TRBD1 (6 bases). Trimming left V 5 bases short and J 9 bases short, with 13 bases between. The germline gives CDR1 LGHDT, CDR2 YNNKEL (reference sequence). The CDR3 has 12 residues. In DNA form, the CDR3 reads TGTGCCAGCAGCACGCCGGGACACCAAGCTTTCTTT. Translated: CASSTPGHQAFF.

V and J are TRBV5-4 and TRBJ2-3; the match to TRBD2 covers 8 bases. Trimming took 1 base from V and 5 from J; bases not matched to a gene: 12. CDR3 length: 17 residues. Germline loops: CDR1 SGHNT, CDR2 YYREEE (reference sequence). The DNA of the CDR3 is TGTGCCAGCAGCTTGAAACGGGAGGGCCAGTGGCGAGATACGCAGTATTTT. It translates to CASSLKREGQWRDTQYF.

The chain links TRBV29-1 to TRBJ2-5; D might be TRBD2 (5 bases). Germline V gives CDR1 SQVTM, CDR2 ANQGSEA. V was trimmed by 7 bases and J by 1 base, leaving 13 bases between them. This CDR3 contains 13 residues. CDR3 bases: TGCAGCGCTGGACTTGGTCTCCAAGAGACCCAGTACTTC. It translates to CSAGLGLQETQYF.